The rows below give T cell receptor beta chains drawn from one sample of a study of blood T cell repertoires in COVID-19. The repertoire was sequenced with immunoSEQ multiplex PCR; TCRdb's copy has only in-frame clones and lacks some. The sample records 200,000 to 300,000 clones, around 84% being singletons. The specimen was peripheral blood. Every receptor here comes from a man aged 55-75 years with acute or convalescent COVID-19. CDR3s include the opening cysteine and the closing phenylalanine or tryptophan. A D gene is named only where the DNA matches it firmly. A clone size is listed for some rows: how often the clone was seen (once, few, many), or a class if it is expanded.

v_gene	j_gene	d_gene	abundance	CDR3aa	CDR3nt
TRBV27	TRBJ1-2	-	-	CASSLQGMDGNYGYTF	TGTGCCAGCAGTTTACAGGGCATGGATGGTAACTATGGCTACACCTTC
TRBV5-1	TRBJ1-1	-	-	CASKEAGILNTEAFF	TGCGCCAGCAAGGAGGCGGGAATATTGAACACTGAAGCTTTCTTT
TRBV5-1	TRBJ1-3	TRBD1	-	CASSLPTGSSGNTIYF	TGCGCCAGCAGCTTGCCGACAGGGAGCTCTGGAAACACCATATATTTT
TRBV5-1	TRBJ1-3	TRBD1	-	CASSSWDRGNTIYF	TGCGCCAGCAGCTCTTGGGACAGGGGAAACACCATATATTTT
TRBV30	TRBJ1-3	-	-	CAWSIRTVTGNTIYF	TGTGCCTGGAGTATTCGGACAGTAACGGGAAACACCATATATTTT
TRBV9	TRBJ2-3	TRBD2	-	CASSERGDELDTQYF	TGTGCCAGCAGCGAGCGGGGGGACGAGTTAGATACGCAGTATTTT
TRBV7-2	TRBJ2-7	TRBD2	once	CASSLGAAGGPGGLEQYF	TGTGCCAGCAGCTTAGGTGCAGCGGGGGGCCCCGGGGGCCTCGAGCAGTACTTC
TRBV2	TRBJ2-3	-	-	CASSETGQSTDTQYF	TGTGCCAGCAGTGAAACTGGACAGAGCACAGATACGCAGTATTTT
TRBV18	TRBJ2-5	TRBD1	-	CASSPDRDRETQYF	TGTGCCAGCTCACCAGACAGGGATCGAGAGACCCAGTACTTC
TRBV5-1	TRBJ2-2	-	-	CASSLDYYPAGELFF	TGCGCCAGCAGCTTGGACTACTATCCCGCCGGGGAGCTGTTTTTT
TRBV27	TRBJ1-1	-	-	CASSLRFNTEAFF	TGTGCCAGCAGCCTACGTTTTAACACTGAAGCTTTCTTT
TRBV6-5	TRBJ2-3	-	once	CASSLGDPTDTQYF	TGTGCCAGCAGTCTCGGGGATCCCACAGATACGCAGTATTTT
TRBV9	TRBJ2-5	-	-	CASSVGVDGETQYF	TGTGCCAGCAGCGTCGGAGTTGATGGGGAGACCCAGTACTTC
TRBV11-2	TRBJ2-2	-	-	CASSPSGIGELFF	TGTGCCAGCAGCCCCTCAGGGATCGGGGAGCTGTTTTTT
TRBV7-9	TRBJ2-5	TRBD2	-	CASSYPSGGDEAETQYF	TGTGCCAGCAGCTACCCTAGCGGGGGGGACGAAGCAGAGACCCAGTACTTC
TRBV7-3	TRBJ2-2	TRBD2	-	CASSPGPSGGPNTGELFF	TGTGCCAGCAGCCCGGGCCCTAGCGGGGGGCCGAACACCGGGGAGCTGTTTTTT
TRBV19	TRBJ2-2	TRBD1	-	CASSDSGTGADTGELFF	TGTGCCAGTAGTGACTCCGGGACAGGGGCCGACACCGGGGAGCTGTTTTTT
TRBV9	TRBJ2-5	TRBD2	-	CASSVELAGVSQYF	TGTGCCAGCAGCGTAGAATTAGCGGGGGTGTCGCAGTACTTC
TRBV11-2	TRBJ2-1	-	-	CASSLRGHKANEQFF	TGTGCCAGCAGCTTACGGGGACATAAAGCCAATGAGCAGTTCTTC
TRBV5-1	TRBJ2-5	-	-	CASSPGQHETQYF	TGCGCCAGCAGCCCTGGACAGCATGAGACCCAGTACTTC
TRBV9	TRBJ2-3	-	-	CASSVVRGQPNLADTQYF	TGTGCCAGCAGCGTAGTTCGGGGACAGCCCAACCTAGCGGATACGCAGTATTTT
TRBV5-1	TRBJ2-7	TRBD1	-	CASSLMVGQGAYEQYF	TGCGCCAGCAGCCTAATGGTGGGGCAGGGGGCCTACGAGCAGTACTTC
TRBV6-5	TRBJ1-2	TRBD1	-	CASRDTGGNYGYTF	TGTGCCAGCAGGGACACAGGGGGAAACTATGGCTACACCTTC
TRBV6-2/TRBV6-3	TRBJ2-2	TRBD2	-	CASSFRGGTGELFF	TGTGCCAGCAGCTTCCGGGGGGGCACCGGGGAGCTGTTTTTT
TRBV9	TRBJ2-7	-	once	CASSGAPGISYEQYF	TGTGCCAGCAGCGGGGCGCCGGGGATTTCCTACGAGCAGTACTTC
TRBV3-1/TRBV3-2	TRBJ1-6	TRBD1	-	CASSQGQGSSPLHF	TGTGCCAGCAGCCAAGGACAGGGTAGTTCACCCCTCCACTTT
TRBV3-1/TRBV3-2	TRBJ2-5	-	-	CASSRPTGRRWTQYF	TGTGCCAGCAGCCGCCCTACGGGTCGGCGATGGACCCAGTACTTC
TRBV5-6	TRBJ1-2	-	-	CASSASADSPSYGYTF	TGTGCCAGCAGCGCCTCCGCCGACTCCCCAAGCTATGGCTACACCTTC
TRBV3-1/TRBV3-2	TRBJ2-7	-	-	CASSLFSSYEQYF	TGTGCCAGCAGCCTATTTAGCTCCTACGAGCAGTACTTC
TRBV15	TRBJ2-7	TRBD1	-	CATSRPSGQDYEQYF	TGTGCCACCAGCAGACCTTCAGGACAGGACTACGAGCAGTACTTC
TRBV5-4	TRBJ1-3	-	few	CASSLGRGNGNTIYF	TGTGCCAGCAGCTTGGGGAGGGGAAATGGAAACACCATATATTTT
TRBV5-1	TRBJ2-7	TRBD2	-	CASSSGLAGRAYEQYF	TGCGCCAGCAGCTCGGGACTAGCGGGGAGGGCGTACGAGCAGTACTTC
TRBV18	TRBJ2-7	-	-	CASSPLQYEQYF	TGTGCCAGCTCACCCCTTCAGTACGAGCAGTACTTC
TRBV24-1	TRBJ2-3	-	-	CATSDFWRIQDTQYF	TGTGCCACCAGTGATTTTTGGCGGATTCAAGATACGCAGTATTTT
TRBV29-1	TRBJ1-1	-	once	CSVETRNTEAFF	TGCAGCGTGGAAACACGAAACACTGAAGCTTTCTTT
TRBV5-1	TRBJ1-2	-	-	CASSTNRAERGYTF	TGCGCCAGCAGTACCAACAGGGCTGAGCGTGGCTACACCTTC
TRBV19	TRBJ2-3	TRBD2	-	CASGTSGTDTQYF	TGTGCCAGTGGGACTAGCGGCACAGATACGCAGTATTTT
TRBV24-1	TRBJ1-2	-	-	CATSDPGQGYTF	TGTGCCACCAGTGATCCCGGACAGGGCTACACCTTC
TRBV6-5	TRBJ1-2	TRBD1	-	CASGRTGPHYGYTF	TGTGCCAGCGGCCGGACAGGGCCGCACTATGGCTACACCTTC
TRBV18	TRBJ2-2	-	-	CASSPYRVGTGELFF	TGTGCCAGCTCACCATACAGGGTGGGCACCGGGGAGCTGTTTTTT
TRBV2	TRBJ2-5	-	-	CASNTQGPQETQYF	TGTGCCAGCAACACCCAGGGGCCCCAAGAGACCCAGTACTTC
TRBV7-3	TRBJ2-2	-	-	CASSLRGSYTGELFF	TGTGCCAGCAGCTTAAGGGGCAGCTACACCGGGGAGCTGTTTTTT
TRBV5-4	TRBJ2-3	-	-	CASSLGRGVPDTQYF	TGTGCCAGCAGCTTGGGCAGGGGGGTGCCAGATACGCAGTATTTT
TRBV4-2	TRBJ2-7	TRBD2	few	CASSQPLSGRAATYEQYF	TGTGCCAGCAGCCAACCCCTCTCCGGGAGGGCCGCGACCTACGAGCAGTACTTC
TRBV10-3	TRBJ2-7	-	-	CAISENRFSYEQYF	TGTGCCATCAGTGAGAACAGGTTCTCCTACGAGCAGTACTTC
TRBV2	TRBJ1-1	-	-	CASGGGWANEAFF	TGTGCCAGCGGGGGCGGTTGGGCAAATGAAGCTTTCTTT